This TCR beta chain was captured by sequencing in a study of cytomegalovirus exposure and HLA in healthy donors. The CDR3 consists of 12 residues. Germline lookup yields CDR1 SGHDN and CDR2 FVKESK. Trimming took off 4 bases at V and 7 bases at J, with 10 bases between the two ends. Primers included in the PCR were 60 Vbeta and 13 Jbeta primers. Only in-frame clones appear in the TCRdb table, and some are missing; sequencing was by immunoSEQ multiplex PCR. Here the sample table reports tens of thousands of clones. The chain is built from TRBV14 and TRBJ1-1; tentative D call: TRBD1 (5 bases). The receptor's source is a woman in her 30s in good health and CMV-seronegative. Sequencing was done on a sample of PBMCs. CDR3 loop: CASSPQGYEAFF. In nucleotides, the CDR3 is TGTGCCAGCAGCCCTCAGGGTTATGAAGCTTTCTTT.